This T cell receptor beta chain was profiled in a study of shared clonotypes between healthy human individuals. The protocol was immunoSEQ multiplex PCR, while the TCRdb copy is restricted to in-frame clones and leaves out a portion. This sample yields about 230,000 clones, of which over 60% are seen a single time; more than 9.5% belongs to the top ten. The receptor comes from a man in his thirties or forties in good health. The specimen sequenced was memory CD4+ T cells sorted from blood. Subset defined: CD45RA-negative fraction.

CDR3: CASSLYAGGSYNEQFF. The CDR3 coding sequence is TGTGCCAGCAGCTTGTATGCGGGAGGATCCTACAATGAGCAGTTCTTC. V and J are TRBV5-6 and TRBJ2-1; the match to TRBD2 covers 8 bases. The CDR3 totals 16 residues. Germline values: CDR1 SGHDT, CDR2 YYEEEE. The V gene end was trimmed by 1 base and the J gene end by 1 base; junction bases not matched to a gene: 4.